At least ten counts were recorded for the clone carrying this T cell receptor (beta chain). The data belong to a study of CD8+CD57+ T cells in acquired aplastic anemia. Study overall: Healthy donor CD4+ samples were sequenced to a depth that averaged about 11 million reads.

J lost 1 base, V lost 5 bases, and 9 bases had no gene match. CDR1 is SGHTA, CDR2 FQGTGA, per germline. The CDR3 extends over 16 amino acids. Both TCR beta VDJ combination and CDR3 sequence profiling were carried out. Genomic DNA was the template for this profiling. TCRdb reprocessed the reads with MiXCR, giving one entry per CDR3 protein. Of roughly 130,000 distinct CDR3 sequences in the sample, around 48% were seen once. The clonotype originates from a human donor in good health, serving as a control. Sequenced input: sorted CD4+, CD8+, or CD8+CD57+ T cells (not recorded which) from PBMCs. The chain joins TRBV7-3 to TRBJ2-3; 7 nucleotides match TRBD1. The CDR3 region is CASSQQGSVGTDTQYF. The DNA of the CDR3 is TGTGCCAGCAGCCAACAGGGGAGCGTTGGCACAGATACGCAGTATTTT.